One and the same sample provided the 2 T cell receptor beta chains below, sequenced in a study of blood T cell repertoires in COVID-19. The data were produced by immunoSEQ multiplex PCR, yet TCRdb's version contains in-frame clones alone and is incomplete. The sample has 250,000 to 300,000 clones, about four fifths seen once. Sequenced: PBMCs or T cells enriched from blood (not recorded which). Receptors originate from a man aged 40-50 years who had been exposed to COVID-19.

The CDR3 here is CASSHNSGANVLTF. The DNA of the CDR3 is TGTGCCAGCAGCCACAATTCTGGGGCCAACGTCCTGACTTTC. The chain is built from TRBV7-9 and TRBJ2-6; D uncertain. The germline gives CDR1 SEHNR, CDR2 FQNEAQ (reference sequence). Trimming pared 5 bases from V and 1 base from J, leaving 6 bases between. This CDR3 has 14 residues.

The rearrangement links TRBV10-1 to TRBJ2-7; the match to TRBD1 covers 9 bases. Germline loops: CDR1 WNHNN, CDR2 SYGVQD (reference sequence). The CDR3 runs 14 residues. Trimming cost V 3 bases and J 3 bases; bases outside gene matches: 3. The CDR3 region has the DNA TGCGCCAGCAGTGAAGGACAGGGGTACTACGAGCAGTACTTC. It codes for CASSEGQGYYEQYF.